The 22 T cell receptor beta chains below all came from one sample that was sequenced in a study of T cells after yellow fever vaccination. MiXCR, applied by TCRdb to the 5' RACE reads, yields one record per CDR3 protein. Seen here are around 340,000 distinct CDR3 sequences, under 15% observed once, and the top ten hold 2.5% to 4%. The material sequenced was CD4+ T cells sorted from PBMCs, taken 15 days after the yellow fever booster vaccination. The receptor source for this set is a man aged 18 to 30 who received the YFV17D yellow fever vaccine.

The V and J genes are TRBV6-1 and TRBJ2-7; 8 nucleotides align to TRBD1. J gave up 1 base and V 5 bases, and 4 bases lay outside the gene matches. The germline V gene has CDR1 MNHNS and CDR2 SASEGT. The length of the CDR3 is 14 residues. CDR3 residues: CASSNRDRSYEQYF. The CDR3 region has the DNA TGTGCCAGCAGTAACCGGGACAGGTCCTACGAGCAGTACTTC.

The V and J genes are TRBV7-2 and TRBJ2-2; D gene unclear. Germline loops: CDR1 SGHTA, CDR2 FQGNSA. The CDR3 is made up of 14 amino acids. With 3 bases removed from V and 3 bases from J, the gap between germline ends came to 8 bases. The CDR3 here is CASSFPRDTGELFF. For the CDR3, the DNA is TGTGCCAGCAGCTTTCCACGGGACACCGGGGAGCTGTTTTTT. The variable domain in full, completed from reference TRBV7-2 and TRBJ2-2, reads GAGVSQSPSNKVTEKGKDVELRCDPISGHTALYWYRQSLGQGLEFLIYFQGNSAPDKSGLPSDRFSAERTGGSVSTLTIQRTQQEDSAVYLCASSFPRDTGELFFGEGSRLTVL.

DNA for the CDR3: TGCGCCAGCAGCCAAGTGGACGGAATGAATCAGCCCCAGCATTTT. Protein product: CASSQVDGMNQPQHF. The chain has TRBV4-1 and TRBJ1-5; D is unclear. Germline V gene lookup returns CDR1 MGHRA and CDR2 YSYEKL. Trimming cost V 1 base and J 4 bases, with 11 bases left between them. The CDR3 length is 15 residues.

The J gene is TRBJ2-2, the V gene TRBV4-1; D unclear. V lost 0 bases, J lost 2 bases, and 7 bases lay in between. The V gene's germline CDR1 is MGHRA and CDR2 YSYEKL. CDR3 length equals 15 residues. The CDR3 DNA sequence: TGCGCCAGCAGCCAAGATTACAGCAACACCGGGGAGCTGTTTTTT. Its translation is CASSQDYSNTGELFF.

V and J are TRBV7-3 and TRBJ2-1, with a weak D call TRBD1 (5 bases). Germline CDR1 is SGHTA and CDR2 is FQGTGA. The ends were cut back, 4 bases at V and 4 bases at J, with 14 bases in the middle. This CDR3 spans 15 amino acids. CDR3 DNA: TGTGCCAGCAGCTCAGGGTGGGGATTGTACAATGAGCAGTTCTTC. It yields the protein CASSSGWGLYNEQFF.

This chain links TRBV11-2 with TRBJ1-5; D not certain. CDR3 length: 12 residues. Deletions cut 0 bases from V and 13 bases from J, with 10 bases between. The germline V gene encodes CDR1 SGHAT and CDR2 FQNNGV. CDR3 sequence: CASSLEGGVQHF. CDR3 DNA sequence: TGTGCCAGCAGCTTAGAGGGAGGTGTGCAGCATTTT.

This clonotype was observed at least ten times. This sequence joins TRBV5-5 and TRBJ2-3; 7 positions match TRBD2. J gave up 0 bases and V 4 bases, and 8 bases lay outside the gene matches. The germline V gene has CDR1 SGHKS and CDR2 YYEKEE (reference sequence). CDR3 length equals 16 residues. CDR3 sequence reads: CASSTGASGSTDTQYF. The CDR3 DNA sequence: TGTGCCAGCAGCACCGGAGCTAGCGGAAGCACAGATACGCAGTATTTT.

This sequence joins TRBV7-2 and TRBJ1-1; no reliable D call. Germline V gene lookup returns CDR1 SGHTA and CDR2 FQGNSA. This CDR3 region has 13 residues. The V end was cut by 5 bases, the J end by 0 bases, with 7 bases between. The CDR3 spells CASSPYLNTEAFF. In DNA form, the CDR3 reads TGTGCCAGCAGCCCCTATTTGAACACTGAAGCTTTCTTT. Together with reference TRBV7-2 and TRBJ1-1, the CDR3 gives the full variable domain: GAGVSQSPSNKVTEKGKDVELRCDPISGHTALYWYRQSLGQGLEFLIYFQGNSAPDKSGLPSDRFSAERTGGSVSTLTIQRTQQEDSAVYLCASSPYLNTEAFFGQGTRLTVV.

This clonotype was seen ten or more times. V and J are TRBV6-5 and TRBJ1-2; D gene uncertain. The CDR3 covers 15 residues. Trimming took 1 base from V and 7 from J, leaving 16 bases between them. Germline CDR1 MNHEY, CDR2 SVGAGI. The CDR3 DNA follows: TGTGCCAGCAGTTACTTAGGCCCAGCGGGGTTTGGCTACACCTTC. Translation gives CASSYLGPAGFGYTF.

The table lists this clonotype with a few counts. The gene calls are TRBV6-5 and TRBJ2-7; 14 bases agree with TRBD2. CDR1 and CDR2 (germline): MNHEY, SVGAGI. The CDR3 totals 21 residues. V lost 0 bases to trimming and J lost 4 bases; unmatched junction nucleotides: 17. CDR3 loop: CASSYSGGSRLAGGPWYEQYF. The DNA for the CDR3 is TGTGCCAGCAGTTACTCGGGAGGCTCCCGACTAGCGGGGGGGCCTTGGTACGAGCAGTACTTC.

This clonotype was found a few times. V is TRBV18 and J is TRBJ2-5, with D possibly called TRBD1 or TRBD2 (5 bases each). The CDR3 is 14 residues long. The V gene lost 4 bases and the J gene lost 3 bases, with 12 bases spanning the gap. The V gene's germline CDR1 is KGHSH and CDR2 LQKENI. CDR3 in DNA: TGTGCCAGCTCACGTGAGGGGCTTAAAGAGACCCAGTACTTC. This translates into CASSREGLKETQYF. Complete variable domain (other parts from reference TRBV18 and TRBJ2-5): NAGVMQNPRHLVRRRGQEARLRCSPMKGHSHVYWYRQLPEEGLKFMVYLQKENIIDESGMPKERFSAEFPKEGPSILRIQQVVRGDSAAYFCASSREGLKETQYFGPGTRLLVL.

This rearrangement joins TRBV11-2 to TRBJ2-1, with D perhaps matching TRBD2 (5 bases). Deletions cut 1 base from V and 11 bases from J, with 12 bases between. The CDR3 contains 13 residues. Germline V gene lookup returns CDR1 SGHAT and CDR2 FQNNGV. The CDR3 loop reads CASSLVVRTQQFF. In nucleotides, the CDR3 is TGTGCCAGCAGCTTAGTAGTGAGGACTCAGCAGTTCTTC.

The DNA for the CDR3 is TGCAGTGCTTCAGTCCGACAGGGCCACACTGAAGCTTTCTTT. It codes for CSASVRQGHTEAFF. The chain employs TRBV20-1 and TRBJ1-1, with 7 bases matching TRBD1. The trim removed 5 bases at V and 3 bases at J, leaving 9 bases unmatched. Per the germline V gene, CDR1 is DFQATT and CDR2 is SNEGSKA (reference sequence). The CDR3 contains 14 residues.

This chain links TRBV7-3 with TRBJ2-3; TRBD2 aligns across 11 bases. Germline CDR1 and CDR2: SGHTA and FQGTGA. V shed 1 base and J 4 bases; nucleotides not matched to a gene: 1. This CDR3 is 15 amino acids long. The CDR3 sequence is CASSLNSGGADTQYF. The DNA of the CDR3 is TGTGCCAGCAGCTTAAATAGCGGGGGGGCAGATACGCAGTATTTT. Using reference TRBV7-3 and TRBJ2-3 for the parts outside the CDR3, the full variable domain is GAGVSQTPSNKVTEKGKYVELRCDPISGHTALYWYRQSLGQGPEFLIYFQGTGAADDSGLPNDRFFAVRPEGSVSTLKIQRTERGDSAVYLCASSLNSGGADTQYFGPGTRLTVL.

This chain's CDR3 is CASSHGGGTETQYF. CDR3 DNA: TGTGCCAGCAGCCACGGGGGGGGTACAGAGACCCAGTACTTC. The chain combines TRBV7-2 with TRBJ2-5; TRBD2 matches 8 bases. Trimming took 5 bases from V and 4 from J; bases not matched to a gene: 6. There are 14 residues in the CDR3. Looked up from germline, CDR1 is SGHTA and CDR2 is FQGNSA. The full variable domain, its missing parts supplied by reference TRBV7-2 and TRBJ2-5, is GAGVSQSPSNKVTEKGKDVELRCDPISGHTALYWYRQSLGQGLEFLIYFQGNSAPDKSGLPSDRFSAERTGGSVSTLTIQRTQQEDSAVYLCASSHGGGTETQYFGPGTRLLVL.

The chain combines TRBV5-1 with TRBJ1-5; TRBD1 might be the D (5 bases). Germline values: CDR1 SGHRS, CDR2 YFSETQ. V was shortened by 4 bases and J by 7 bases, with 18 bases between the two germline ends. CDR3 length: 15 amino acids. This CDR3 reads CASSPGTGSKQPQHF. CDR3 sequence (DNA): TGCGCCAGCAGCCCCGGGACGGGCTCAAAGCAGCCCCAGCATTTT.

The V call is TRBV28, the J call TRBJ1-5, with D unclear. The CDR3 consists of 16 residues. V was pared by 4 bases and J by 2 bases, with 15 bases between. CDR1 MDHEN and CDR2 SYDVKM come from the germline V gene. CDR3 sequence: CASSYPLYIGNQPQHF. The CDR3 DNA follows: TGTGCCAGCAGTTACCCCCTTTACATCGGCAATCAGCCCCAGCATTTT.

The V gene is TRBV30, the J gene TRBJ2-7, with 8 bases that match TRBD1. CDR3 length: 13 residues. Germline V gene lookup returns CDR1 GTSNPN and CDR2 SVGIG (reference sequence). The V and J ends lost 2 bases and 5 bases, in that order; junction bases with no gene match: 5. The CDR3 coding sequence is TGTGCCTGGAGTAGACAGGGGCTGAACGAGCAGTACTTC. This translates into CAWSRQGLNEQYF.

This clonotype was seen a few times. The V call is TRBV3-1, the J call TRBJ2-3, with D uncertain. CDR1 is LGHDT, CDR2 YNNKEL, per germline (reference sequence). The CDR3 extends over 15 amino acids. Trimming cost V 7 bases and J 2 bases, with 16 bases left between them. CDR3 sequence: CASTPGPRPTDTQYF. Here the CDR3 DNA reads TGTGCCAGCACCCCGGGTCCCAGGCCCACAGATACGCAGTATTTT.

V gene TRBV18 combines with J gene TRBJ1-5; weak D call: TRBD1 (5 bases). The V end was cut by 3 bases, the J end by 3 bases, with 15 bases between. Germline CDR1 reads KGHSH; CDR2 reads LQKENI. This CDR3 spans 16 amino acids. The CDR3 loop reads CASSPFQGGDNQPQHF. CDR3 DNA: TGTGCCAGCTCACCTTTCCAGGGAGGGGACAATCAGCCCCAGCATTTT.

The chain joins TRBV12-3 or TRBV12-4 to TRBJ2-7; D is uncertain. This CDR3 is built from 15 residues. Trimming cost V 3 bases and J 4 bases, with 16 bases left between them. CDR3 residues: CASSFSVGSWYEQYF. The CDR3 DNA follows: TGTGCCAGCAGTTTCTCTGTAGGCAGTTGGTACGAGCAGTACTTC.

CDR3 DNA: TGCAGTGCTAGAGAGCCTAGCGTGGTAGAGACCCAGTACTTC. It translates to CSAREPSVVETQYF. The J gene is TRBJ2-5, the V gene TRBV20-1; TRBD2 is a possible D gene (6 bases). CDR3 length: 14 residues. V lost 0 bases to trimming and J lost 4 bases, with 12 bases between them. The germline CDR1 and CDR2 sequences are DFQATT and SNEGSKA (reference sequence).